The clone carrying this T cell receptor (beta chain) was recorded only once. This entry belongs to a study of blood T cells in healthy people across ages. A second PCR, run for about 6 to 11 cycles, used a sample-barcoded 5' primer plus a J-beta primer mix. TCRdb used MiXCR to reprocess the 5' RACE reads, holding one entry per CDR3 protein. The repertoire holds 500,000 to 700,000 distinct CDR3 sequences, with roughly 31% as singletons. Peripheral blood samples of around 11 milliliters were drawn from each donor. Per-sample PBMC isolation yielded at least 6.5 million cells. Total RNA was extracted at no less than 5.5 micrograms per sample. The CDR3 is 15 residues long. The germline V and J ends were trimmed by 3 bases and 11 bases, with 25 bases remaining between them. The germline CDR1 and CDR2 sequences are DFQATT and SNEGSKA (reference sequence).

This receptor was taken from an elderly woman in good health. The sequenced sample was blood. The genes are TRBV20-1 and TRBJ2-5; D is possibly TRBD2 (6 bases). CDR3 in amino acids: CSASDTGLYTSEQYF. CDR3 bases: TGCAGTGCTAGTGATACGGGACTCTACACCTCGGAGCAGTACTTC.